This T cell receptor (beta chain) is drawn from a study of CD8 T cells in ankylosing spondylitis. This clonotype was seen a handful of times. Its antigen is not known. Study-level results: A TCR beta motif of fewer than 10 highly homologous variants seemed to mark ankylosing spondylitis blood. Within matched ankylosing spondylitis synovial fluid, disease-linked clones were reportedly significantly enriched. Reactive arthritis synovial fluid and blood previously showed some of these motif variants. Relatively rare in peripheral blood, disease-linked clones were also CD8+.

With molecular barcodes, quantitative 5'-RACE was used to make the TCR beta libraries. One entry per CDR3 protein results from TCRdb running MiXCR on the 5' RACE reads. The top ten hold 15% to 20% of the sample, which has around 770,000 distinct CDR3 sequences, about 20% seen once. The CDR3 contains 14 residues. Germline values: CDR1 SGHDT, CDR2 YYEEEE. V gave up 0 bases and J gave up 4 bases; unmatched junction bases: 2. The J gene is TRBJ1-2, the V gene TRBV5-6, with 8 bases fitting TRBD1. The sample comprised blood, either unsorted or a sorted T cell fraction (not recorded which). The TCR sequence derives from a male donor with ankylosing spondylitis. CDR3 region: CASSLDRGTYGYTF. The CDR3 region has the DNA TGTGCCAGCAGCTTGGACAGGGGGACCTATGGCTACACCTTC.